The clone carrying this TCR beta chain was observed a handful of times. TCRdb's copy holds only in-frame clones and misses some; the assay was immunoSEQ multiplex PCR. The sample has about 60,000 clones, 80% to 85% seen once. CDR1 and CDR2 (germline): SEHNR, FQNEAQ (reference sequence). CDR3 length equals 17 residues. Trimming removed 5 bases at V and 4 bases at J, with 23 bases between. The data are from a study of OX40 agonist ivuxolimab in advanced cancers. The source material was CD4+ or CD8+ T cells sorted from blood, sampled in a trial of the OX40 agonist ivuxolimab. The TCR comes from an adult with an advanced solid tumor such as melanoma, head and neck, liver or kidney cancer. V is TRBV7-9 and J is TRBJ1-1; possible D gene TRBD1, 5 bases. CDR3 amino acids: CASSPLIRESRPTEAFF. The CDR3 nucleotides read TGTGCCAGCAGCCCCCTTATCAGGGAGTCACGACCCACTGAAGCTTTCTTT.